This T cell receptor beta chain appears in the sequencing data of a study of blood T cell repertoires in COVID-19. Sequencing used immunoSEQ multiplex PCR; TCRdb keeps in-frame clones, though not all of them. Of 300,000 to 350,000 clones listed, approximately 90% were seen once; the top ten hold more than 2%. The V gene end was trimmed by 7 bases and the J gene end by 5 bases; junction bases not matched to a gene: 9. The length of the CDR3 is 15 residues. Germline-derived CDR1 and CDR2 are MNHEY and SVGAGI. This rearrangement joins TRBV6-5 to TRBJ2-5; 11 nucleotides align to TRBD2. Input material: peripheral blood. The receptor's source is a man between 18 and 29 years old with active or convalescent COVID-19. In nucleotides, the CDR3 is TGTGCCAGCACCCTTAGCGGGAGGGTAGGGGAGACCCAGTACTTC. It codes for CASTLSGRVGETQYF.